This TCR beta chain was obtained from a study of Tregs in tolerant kidney transplant recipients. Study-wide points: Expanding Tregs on activated donor B cells appeared to best identify donor-specific TCRbeta clones. Biological reproducibility was not directly addressed, but technical replication error appeared minimal.

This table comes from immunoSEQ multiplex PCR, and its TCRdb copy is limited to in-frame clones, with some not included. The sample includes about 240,000 clones, 80% to 85% of them seen just once. As to this clone: Its antigen is currently unknown.

Trimming stripped 5 bases from V and 4 bases from J, with 8 bases between. Germline loops: CDR1 MDHEN, CDR2 SYDVKM. The CDR3 spans 12 residues. The V and J genes are TRBV28 and TRBJ1-1; D remains ambiguous. Material: CD4+ T cells from blood. The TCR was taken from a human donor in good health. CDR3 bases: TGTGCCAGCAGTCGACCCCCCACTGAAGCTTTCTTT. Its translation: CASSRPPTEAFF.